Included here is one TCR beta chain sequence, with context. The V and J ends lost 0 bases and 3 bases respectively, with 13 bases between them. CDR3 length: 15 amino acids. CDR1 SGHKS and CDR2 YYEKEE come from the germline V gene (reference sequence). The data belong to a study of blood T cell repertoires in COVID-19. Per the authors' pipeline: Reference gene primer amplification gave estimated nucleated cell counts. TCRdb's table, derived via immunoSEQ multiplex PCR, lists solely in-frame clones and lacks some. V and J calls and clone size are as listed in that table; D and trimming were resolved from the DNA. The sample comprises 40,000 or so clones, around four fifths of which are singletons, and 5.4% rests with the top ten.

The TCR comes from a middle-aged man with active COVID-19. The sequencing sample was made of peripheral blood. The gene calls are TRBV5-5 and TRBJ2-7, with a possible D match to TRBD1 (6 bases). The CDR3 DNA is TGTGCCAGCAGCTTGGGTAGGACAGATGGCTACGAGCAGTACTTC. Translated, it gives CASSLGRTDGYEQYF.